This T cell receptor (beta chain) was obtained from a study of blood T cell repertoires in COVID-19 (dated by TCRdb to about 2020). As for the study more broadly: The collaborator samples originated in the United States, Italy and Spain and spanned the acute and convalescent phases of COVID-19. The repertoires were made available in a free public database intended to serve as a resource for research on the immune response to SARS-CoV-2. Sample metadata almost always included a de-identified subject ID, COVID-19 status, age in years and sex. Deeply sampled blood TCRbeta repertoires from subjects exposed to, actively infected with, or recovered from COVID-19 were included in the dataset. Where available, HLA class I and class II types were taken from metadata supplied by the sample provider and were not determined by assay-based typing. The samples were drawn from two sources: the first 160 participants of the ongoing ImmuneRACE study, and fewer than 1,500 subjects contributed by 6 global collaborators. The material from the prospective study consisted of cDNA or gDNA derived from T cells, B-cell-depleted T cells, or PBMCs. Study-wide findings and limitations: Clinical and demographic metadata were provided uncurated, with the amount varying by source and participant.

The immunoSEQ Assay, a bias-controlled multiplex PCR, was used to amplify TCRbeta CDR3 regions from genomic DNA. In the original analysis: Nucleated cell counts per sample were estimated from amplification of reference gene primers within the assay. To quantify the absolute abundance of each unique TCRbeta CDR3 rearrangement, sequence reads were collapsed and filtered. Productive Simpson clonality was computed per sample as the square root of Simpson's diversity index over productive rearrangements. TCRdb stores this immuneACCESS table with in-frame sequences only. Part of the clones is absent; in the studies checked, under half of the shortfall reflects unresolved V genes, and no reason is known for the rest. From that table come the V and J calls and clone size; the DNA was used to work out D and trimming. Recorded for this sample are under 150,000 clones; around 85% of them occurred a single time. The biggest ten clones account for around 6.2% of the sample.

In the case of this clone: The clone's antigen remains unknown. No base quality values were provided; no much bigger clone lies one nucleotide off.

Participants in the prospective study were enrolled through a virtual design, were aged about 18 to 89 years, and lived in approximately 25 United States geographic areas. In the prospective study, participants were assigned to cohorts based on the clinical history participants reported in a screening survey and a study questionnaire. For ImmuneRACE Cohort 3, a participant was defined as recovered based on two consecutive negative NP/OP PCR tests, clearance by a healthcare professional, or resolution of symptoms. In the prospective study, whole blood, serum and a nasopharyngeal or oropharyngeal swab were collected from each participant by mobile phlebotomists. Participants in the prospective study had the option to provide additional blood draws and questionnaires over a roughly 2-month period. Blood samples from the prospective study were shipped frozen or at room temperature prior to DNA extraction.

CDR1 and CDR2, per the germline V gene, are SGHVS and FQNEAQ. The CDR3 measures 15 amino acids from cysteine to phenylalanine. Only the CDR3 DNA stays, 45 bases, in frame from base 1. Relative to germline, V is missing 5 bases and J is missing 4 bases, with 2 bases of the junction outside any gene match. Sequencing was performed on PBMCs or T cells enriched from blood (not recorded which). This sequence originates from a woman between 35 and 50 years old who had recovered from COVID-19. The rearrangement combines TRBV7-8 with TRBJ2-3; a stretch of 14 junction bases matches TRBD2. DNA sequence: TGTGCCAGCAGCCAGGGACTAGCGGGAGCAGATACGCAGTATTTT. Its protein reads: CASSQGLAGADTQYF.